This is a list of T cell receptor beta chains from one sample in a study of blood T cell repertoires in COVID-19. Method: immunoSEQ multiplex PCR; TCRdb's copy keeps in-frame clones and lacks some. The table records 200,000 to 250,000 clones, roughly 83% of them present only once. Sequencing was done on a sample of PBMCs or T cells enriched from blood (not recorded which). The receptors here all came from a woman aged 45-65 years who had recovered from COVID-19. Each CDR3 is given with its conserved first and last residue. The order of the fields is J gene, clone size, V gene, D gene, CDR3 DNA, CDR3 protein. D genes are given only for firm matches. Not all rows give a size; the values are once, few, many and, for expanded clones, a class.

J gene: TRBJ2-5; clone size: once; V gene: TRBV7-2; D gene: -; CDR3 DNA: TGTGCCAGCAGCTTTGCCGGTCGCGGAGAGACCCAGTACTTC; CDR3 protein: CASSFAGRGETQYF
J gene: TRBJ1-2; clone size: once; V gene: TRBV19; D gene: -; CDR3 DNA: TGTGCCAGTAGTATCGGGTTTGGCTATGGCTACACCTTC; CDR3 protein: CASSIGFGYGYTF
J gene: TRBJ1-2; clone size: once; V gene: TRBV7-8; D gene: TRBD1; CDR3 DNA: TGTGCCAGCAGCAAGGGGACAGGGTGGGACTATGGCTACACCTTC; CDR3 protein: CASSKGTGWDYGYTF
J gene: TRBJ2-4; clone size: -; V gene: TRBV7-2; D gene: -; CDR3 DNA: TGTGCCAGCAGCTGGGGGGGCGCCCAAAACATTCAGTACTTC; CDR3 protein: CASSWGGAQNIQYF
J gene: TRBJ2-5; clone size: -; V gene: TRBV19; D gene: TRBD2; CDR3 DNA: TGTGCCAGTACCCGGACTAGCGGGGCCTTTGAGACCCAGTACTTC; CDR3 protein: CASTRTSGAFETQYF
J gene: TRBJ2-3; clone size: -; V gene: TRBV7-9; D gene: TRBD2; CDR3 DNA: TGTGCCAGCAGCTTACTTGTATTAGCGGGGGCAGATACGCAGTATTTT; CDR3 protein: CASSLLVLAGADTQYF
J gene: TRBJ2-2; clone size: -; V gene: TRBV6-2/TRBV6-3; D gene: TRBD2; CDR3 DNA: TGTGCCAGCAGTTATAGCGGGAGGAACACCGGGGAGCTGTTTTTT; CDR3 protein: CASSYSGRNTGELFF
J gene: TRBJ2-7; clone size: few; V gene: TRBV27; D gene: -; CDR3 DNA: TGTGCCAGCAGTCCGGCGGGTGTCGGAAGCTACGAGCAGTACTTC; CDR3 protein: CASSPAGVGSYEQYF
J gene: TRBJ1-6; clone size: -; V gene: TRBV7-9; D gene: -; CDR3 DNA: TGTGCCAGCAGCCAACGTGGGGGCAGAGGTAATTCACCCCTCCACTTT; CDR3 protein: CASSQRGGRGNSPLHF
J gene: TRBJ2-5; clone size: -; V gene: TRBV7-3; D gene: -; CDR3 DNA: TGTGCCAGCAGCGAGTCACCGGTGGAGACCCAGTACTTC; CDR3 protein: CASSESPVETQYF
J gene: TRBJ1-2; clone size: -; V gene: TRBV6-5; D gene: TRBD1; CDR3 DNA: TGTGCCAGCCACCGACAGGGGCCTAACTATGGCTACACCTTC; CDR3 protein: CASHRQGPNYGYTF
J gene: TRBJ2-7; clone size: -; V gene: TRBV7-8; D gene: TRBD2; CDR3 DNA: TGTGCCAGCAGCACCGAGGGACTAGTGGGTGAGCAGTACTTC; CDR3 protein: CASSTEGLVGEQYF
J gene: TRBJ2-5; clone size: -; V gene: TRBV11-2; D gene: TRBD1; CDR3 DNA: TGTGCCAGCAGCCGGACAGGGGTGGAGACCCAGTACTTC; CDR3 protein: CASSRTGVETQYF